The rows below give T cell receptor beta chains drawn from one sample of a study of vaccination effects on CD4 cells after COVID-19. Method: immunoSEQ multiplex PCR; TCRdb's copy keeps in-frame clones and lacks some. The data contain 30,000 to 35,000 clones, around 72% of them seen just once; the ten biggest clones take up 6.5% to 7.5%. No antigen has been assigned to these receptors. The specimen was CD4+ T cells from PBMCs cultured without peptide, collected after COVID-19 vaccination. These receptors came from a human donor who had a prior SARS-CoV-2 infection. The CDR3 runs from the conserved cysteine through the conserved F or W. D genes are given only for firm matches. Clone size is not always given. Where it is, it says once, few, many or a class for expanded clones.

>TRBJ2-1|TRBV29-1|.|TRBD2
CSVISGRVSYEQFF
TGCAGCGTTATTAGCGGGAGGGTTAGCTATGAGCAGTTCTTC
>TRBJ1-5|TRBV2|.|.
CASSEYRYGSNQPQHF
TGTGCCAGCAGTGAGTACAGGTATGGTAGCAATCAGCCCCAGCATTTT
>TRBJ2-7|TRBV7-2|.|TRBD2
CASSLGLAVSYEQYF
TGTGCCAGCAGCTTAGGGCTAGCGGTTTCCTACGAGCAGTACTTC
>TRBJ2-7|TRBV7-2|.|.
CASSPDTDSYEQYF
TGTGCCAGCAGCCCGGACACTGACTCCTACGAGCAGTACTTC
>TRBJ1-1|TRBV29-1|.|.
CSALNTEAFF
TGCAGCGCTCTGAACACTGAAGCTTTCTTT
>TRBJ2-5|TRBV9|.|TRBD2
CALRRGGEETQYF
TGTGCCTTACGGAGGGGAGGGGAAGAGACCCAGTACTTC
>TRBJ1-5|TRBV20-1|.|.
CSASRHEGPQHF
TGCAGTGCTAGTCGACACGAGGGGCCCCAGCATTTT
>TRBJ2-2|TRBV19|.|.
CASSKTGLVGANTGELFF
TGTGCCAGTAGCAAAACGGGCTTAGTGGGGGCGAACACCGGGGAGCTGTTTTTT
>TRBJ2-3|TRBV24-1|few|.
CATSETDSSTDTQYF
TGTGCCACCAGTGAAACGGACTCTAGCACAGATACGCAGTATTTT
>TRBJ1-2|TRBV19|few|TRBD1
CASKGQGNYGYTF
TGTGCCAGTAAGGGACAGGGAAACTATGGCTACACCTTC
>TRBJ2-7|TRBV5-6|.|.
CASSHRGYEQYF
TGTGCCAGCAGCCACCGGGGCTACGAGCAGTACTTC
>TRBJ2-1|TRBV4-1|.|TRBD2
CASSQDPSGRASSEQFF
TGCGCCAGCAGCCAAGACCCTAGCGGGAGGGCCTCCAGTGAGCAGTTCTTC
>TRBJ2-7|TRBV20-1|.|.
CSARRFYEQYF
TGCAGTGCTAGACGCTTCTACGAGCAGTACTTC
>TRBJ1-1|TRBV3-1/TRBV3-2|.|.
CASSQRGGTEAFF
TGTGCCAGCAGCCAAAGGGGGGGAACTGAAGCTTTCTTT
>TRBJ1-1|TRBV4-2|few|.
CASSQDRDRQAFF
TGTGCCAGCAGCCAAGATAGAGACAGGCAAGCTTTCTTT
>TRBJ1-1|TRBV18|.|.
CASSPSMRIMNTEAFF
TGTGCCAGCTCACCGAGTATGCGAATCATGAACACTGAAGCTTTCTTT
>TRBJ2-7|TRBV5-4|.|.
CASSLGPGAYFEQYF
TGTGCCAGCAGCTTGGGGCCGGGAGCGTACTTCGAGCAGTACTTC
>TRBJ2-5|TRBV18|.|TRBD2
CASSRGLAGEETQYF
TGTGCCAGCTCACGCGGACTAGCGGGAGAAGAGACCCAGTACTTC
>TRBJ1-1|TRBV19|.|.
CASSGLAGSEAFF
TGTGCCAGTAGCGGACTTGCGGGGTCTGAAGCTTTCTTT
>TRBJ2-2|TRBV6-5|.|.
CASSPPGGRGELFF
TGTGCCAGCAGTCCCCCGGGGGGCCGCGGGGAGCTGTTTTTT
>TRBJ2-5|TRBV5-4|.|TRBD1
CASSSTGTGGETQYF
TGTGCCAGCAGCTCGACCGGGACAGGGGGAGAGACCCAGTACTTC
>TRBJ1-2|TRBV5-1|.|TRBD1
CASSLDTTGGTYGYTF
TGCGCCAGCAGCTTGGACACGACAGGGGGGACCTATGGCTACACCTTC
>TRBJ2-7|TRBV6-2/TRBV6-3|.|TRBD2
CASSLGLAGGEQYF
TGTGCCAGCAGTTTGGGACTAGCGGGGGGCGAGCAGTACTTC
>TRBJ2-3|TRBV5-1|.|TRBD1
CASRGQGSDTQYF
TGCGCCAGCAGAGGACAGGGGTCAGATACGCAGTATTTT
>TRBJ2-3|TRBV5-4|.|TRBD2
CASSLSGTSTDTQYF
TGTGCCAGCAGTCTTAGCGGGACAAGCACAGATACGCAGTATTTT
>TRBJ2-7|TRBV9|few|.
CASSVAPGPNYEQYF
TGTGCCAGCAGCGTCGCTCCGGGACCGAACTACGAGCAGTACTTC
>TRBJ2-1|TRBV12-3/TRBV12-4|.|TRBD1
CASSGGDRGQFF
TGTGCCAGCAGTGGTGGAGACAGGGGACAGTTCTTC
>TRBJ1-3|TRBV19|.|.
CASSVRPGPKSSGNTIYF
TGTGCCAGTAGTGTCCGCCCGGGACCAAAGAGCTCTGGAAACACCATATATTTT
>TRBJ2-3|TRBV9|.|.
CASSVSPGPADTQYF
TGTGCCAGCAGCGTTTCCCCGGGTCCCGCAGATACGCAGTATTTT
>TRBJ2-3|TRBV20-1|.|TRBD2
CSAAGEDTQYF
TGCAGTGCGGCGGGGGAGGATACGCAGTATTTT
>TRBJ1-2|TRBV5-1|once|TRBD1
CASSLDGGWRVTGGDYGYTF
TGCGCCAGCAGCTTGGATGGAGGTTGGAGGGTCACAGGGGGAGACTATGGCTACACCTTC
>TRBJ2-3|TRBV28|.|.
CASSSQGGGTDTQYF
TGTGCCAGCAGTTCACAGGGTGGGGGCACAGATACGCAGTATTTT
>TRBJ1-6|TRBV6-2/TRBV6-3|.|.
CASSYTTLSPLHF
TGTGCCAGCAGTTACACAACCCTTTCACCCCTCCACTTT
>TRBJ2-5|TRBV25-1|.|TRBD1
CASTQGGRETQYF
TGTGCCAGCACTCAAGGGGGCAGGGAGACCCAGTACTTC
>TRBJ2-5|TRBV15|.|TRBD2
CATSSVPSGIQETQYF
TGTGCCACCAGCAGTGTACCTAGCGGGATACAAGAGACCCAGTACTTC
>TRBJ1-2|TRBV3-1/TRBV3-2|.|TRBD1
CASTKEDRALGGYTF
TGTGCCAGCACCAAGGAGGACAGGGCCCTCGGGGGCTACACCTTC
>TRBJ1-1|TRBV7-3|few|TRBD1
CASSSGTGTEAFF
TGTGCCAGCAGCTCGGGGACAGGCACTGAAGCTTTCTTT
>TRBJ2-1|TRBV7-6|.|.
CASFPGLLFPYNEQFF
TGTGCCAGCTTTCCGGGACTCTTATTTCCCTACAATGAGCAGTTCTTC
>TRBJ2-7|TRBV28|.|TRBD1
CASSLPGTGVEQYF
TGTGCCAGCAGTTTGCCTGGGACAGGGGTCGAGCAGTACTTC
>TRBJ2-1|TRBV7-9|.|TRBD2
CASSLVAGAYNEQFF
TGTGCCAGCAGCTTAGTAGCGGGAGCTTACAATGAGCAGTTCTTC
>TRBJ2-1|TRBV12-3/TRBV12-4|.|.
CASSFSARNEQFF
TGTGCCAGCAGTTTTAGTGCTAGGAATGAGCAGTTCTTC
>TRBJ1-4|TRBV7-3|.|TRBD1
CASSLLGQPNEKLFF
TGTGCCAGCAGTTTACTGGGACAGCCTAATGAAAAACTGTTTTTT
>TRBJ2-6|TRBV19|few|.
CASFGSRGYGANVLTF
TGTGCCAGTTTTGGGTCCCGGGGGTATGGGGCCAACGTCCTGACTTTC
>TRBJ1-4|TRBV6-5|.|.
CASKPGGGKEKLFF
TGTGCCAGCAAACCTGGAGGGGGAAAGGAAAAACTGTTTTTT
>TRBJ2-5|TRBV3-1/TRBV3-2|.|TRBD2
CASSQGLAGGGYQETQYF
TGTGCCAGCAGCCAAGGGCTAGCGGGTGGGGGATACCAAGAGACCCAGTACTTC
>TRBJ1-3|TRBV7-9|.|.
CASRPTGSGNTIYF
TGTGCCAGCAGGCCAACCGGCTCTGGAAACACCATATATTTT
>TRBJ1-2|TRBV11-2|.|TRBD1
CASSYTGQGGYGYTF
TGTGCCAGCAGCTATACCGGACAGGGAGGCTATGGCTACACCTTC
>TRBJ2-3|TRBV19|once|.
CASSTPSTDTQYF
TGTGCCAGTAGTACTCCTAGCACAGATACGCAGTATTTT
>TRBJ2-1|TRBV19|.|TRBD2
CASNPGGAVYNEQFF
TGTGCCAGTAACCCGGGAGGAGCGGTTTACAATGAGCAGTTCTTC
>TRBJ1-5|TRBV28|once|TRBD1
CATHTRTGGASNQPQHF
TGTGCCACCCATACCAGGACAGGGGGTGCGAGCAATCAGCCCCAGCATTTT
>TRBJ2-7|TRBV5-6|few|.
CASSLVGSYEQYF
TGTGCCAGCAGCTTAGTTGGTTCCTACGAGCAGTACTTC
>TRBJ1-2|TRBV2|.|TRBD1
CASSPGQGAYGYTF
TGTGCCAGCAGTCCGGGACAGGGAGCCTATGGCTACACCTTC
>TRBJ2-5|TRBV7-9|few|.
CASSLDREETQYF
TGTGCCAGCAGCTTAGACAGGGAAGAGACCCAGTACTTC
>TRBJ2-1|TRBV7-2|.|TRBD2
CASSLTGGPNEQFF
TGTGCCAGCAGCTTAACGGGAGGGCCAAACGAGCAGTTCTTC
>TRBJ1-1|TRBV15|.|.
CATSRGGSMNTEAFF
TGTGCCACCAGCAGAGGCGGATCCATGAACACTGAAGCTTTCTTT